A selection of T cell receptor beta chains follows, all from one sample in a study of sequential checkpoint blockade in melanoma. This table comes from immunoSEQ multiplex PCR, and its TCRdb copy is limited to in-frame clones, with some not included. The sample contains some 5,100 clones, 70% to 85% of which appear only once. The sample here was CD8+ T cells sorted from blood (inferred from file names), taken from a patient given nivolumab and ipilimumab in sequence. The receptors derive from a human donor with melanoma. The CDR3 runs from the conserved cysteine through the conserved F or W. The order of the fields is J gene, D gene, clone size, V gene, CDR3 DNA, CDR3 protein. A D gene is named only where the DNA matches it firmly. Clone size is shown for a subset of rows, as once, few, many or a class of expanded clone.

j_gene: TRBJ2-7; d_gene: TRBD2; abundance: NA; v_gene: TRBV10-1; CDR3nt: TGCGCCAGCAGTGAGAAAGCTAGCGGGGGGCTGTCTTGGCGTGGGCAGTACTTC; CDR3aa: CASSEKASGGLSWRGQYF
j_gene: TRBJ2-6; d_gene: NA; abundance: NA; v_gene: TRBV4-2; CDR3nt: TGTGCCAGCAGCCAAGAGGAGGGAATCGGCTCTGGGGCCAACGTCCTGACTTTC; CDR3aa: CASSQEEGIGSGANVLTF
j_gene: TRBJ2-1; d_gene: NA; abundance: NA; v_gene: TRBV4-1; CDR3nt: TGCGCCAGCAGCCAAGAACAAAGGGGATACGATGAGCAGTTCTTC; CDR3aa: CASSQEQRGYDEQFF
j_gene: TRBJ2-2; d_gene: NA; abundance: NA; v_gene: TRBV7-9; CDR3nt: TGTGCCAGCAGCTTATGGGAGGGGGAGCTGTTTTTT; CDR3aa: CASSLWEGELFF
j_gene: TRBJ1-1; d_gene: NA; abundance: once; v_gene: TRBV15; CDR3nt: TGTGCCACCAGCAGAGATCGGGGTAACACTGAAGCTTTCTTT; CDR3aa: CATSRDRGNTEAFF
j_gene: TRBJ2-7; d_gene: TRBD1; abundance: NA; v_gene: TRBV5-1; CDR3nt: TGCGCCAGCAGCCTGACAGGGACAGGGAACTACGAGCAGTACTTC; CDR3aa: CASSLTGTGNYEQYF
j_gene: TRBJ2-7; d_gene: NA; abundance: NA; v_gene: TRBV19; CDR3nt: TGTGCCAGTAGTCCTAAACCCGGACAGACCTACGAGCAGTACTTC; CDR3aa: CASSPKPGQTYEQYF
j_gene: TRBJ2-7; d_gene: NA; abundance: NA; v_gene: TRBV28; CDR3nt: TGTGCCAGCAGTTTATCCAGGGCCTACGAGCAGTACTTC; CDR3aa: CASSLSRAYEQYF
j_gene: TRBJ1-4; d_gene: NA; abundance: NA; v_gene: TRBV5-1; CDR3nt: TGCGCCAGCAGCTTGGCTGCAGGGGATTCGGAACTGTTTTTT; CDR3aa: CASSLAAGDSELFF
j_gene: TRBJ1-1; d_gene: NA; abundance: few; v_gene: TRBV25-1; CDR3nt: TGTGCCAGCAGCCCGGGTGCGGCTGAAGCTTTCTTT; CDR3aa: CASSPGAAEAFF
j_gene: TRBJ2-2; d_gene: NA; abundance: NA; v_gene: TRBV9; CDR3nt: TGTGCCAGCAGCGTAGAGTGGGCAGATCGTTCCGGGGAGCTGTTTTTT; CDR3aa: CASSVEWADRSGELFF
j_gene: TRBJ1-3; d_gene: NA; abundance: NA; v_gene: TRBV27; CDR3nt: TGTGCCAGCAGTCCCCAGGGTACAACTGGAAACACCATATATTTT; CDR3aa: CASSPQGTTGNTIYF
j_gene: TRBJ1-3; d_gene: NA; abundance: NA; v_gene: TRBV6-1; CDR3nt: TGTGCCAGCAGCCCAACAGGAAACACCATATATTTT; CDR3aa: CASSPTGNTIYF
j_gene: TRBJ1-3; d_gene: NA; abundance: NA; v_gene: TRBV9; CDR3nt: TGTGCCAGCAGCGTAGAGATTGGGGGGAGCGGAAACACCATATATTTT; CDR3aa: CASSVEIGGSGNTIYF
j_gene: TRBJ1-2; d_gene: NA; abundance: few; v_gene: TRBV13; CDR3nt: TGTGCCAGCAGCCAACAGGTCGAACATGGCTACACCTTC; CDR3aa: CASSQQVEHGYTF
j_gene: TRBJ1-2; d_gene: TRBD1; abundance: NA; v_gene: TRBV10-3; CDR3nt: TGTGCCACGCCTGCGGGGCCGGGGAGCCTGGGACAGGGGGGTTTTGGCTACACCTTC; CDR3aa: CATPAGPGSLGQGGFGYTF